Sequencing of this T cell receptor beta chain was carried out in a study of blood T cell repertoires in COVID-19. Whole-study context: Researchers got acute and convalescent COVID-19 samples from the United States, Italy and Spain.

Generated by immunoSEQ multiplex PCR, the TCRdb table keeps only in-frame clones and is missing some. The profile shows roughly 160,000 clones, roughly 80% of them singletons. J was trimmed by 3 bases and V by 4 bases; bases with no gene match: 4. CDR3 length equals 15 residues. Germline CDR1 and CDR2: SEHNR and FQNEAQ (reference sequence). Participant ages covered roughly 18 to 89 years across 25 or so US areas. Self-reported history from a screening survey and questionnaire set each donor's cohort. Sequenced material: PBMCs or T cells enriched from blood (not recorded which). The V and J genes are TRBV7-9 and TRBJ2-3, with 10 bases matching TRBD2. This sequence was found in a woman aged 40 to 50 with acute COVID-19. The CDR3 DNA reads TGTGCCAGCAGCTCCCTTAGCGGGGGGACAGATACGCAGTATTTT. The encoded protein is CASSSLSGGTDTQYF.